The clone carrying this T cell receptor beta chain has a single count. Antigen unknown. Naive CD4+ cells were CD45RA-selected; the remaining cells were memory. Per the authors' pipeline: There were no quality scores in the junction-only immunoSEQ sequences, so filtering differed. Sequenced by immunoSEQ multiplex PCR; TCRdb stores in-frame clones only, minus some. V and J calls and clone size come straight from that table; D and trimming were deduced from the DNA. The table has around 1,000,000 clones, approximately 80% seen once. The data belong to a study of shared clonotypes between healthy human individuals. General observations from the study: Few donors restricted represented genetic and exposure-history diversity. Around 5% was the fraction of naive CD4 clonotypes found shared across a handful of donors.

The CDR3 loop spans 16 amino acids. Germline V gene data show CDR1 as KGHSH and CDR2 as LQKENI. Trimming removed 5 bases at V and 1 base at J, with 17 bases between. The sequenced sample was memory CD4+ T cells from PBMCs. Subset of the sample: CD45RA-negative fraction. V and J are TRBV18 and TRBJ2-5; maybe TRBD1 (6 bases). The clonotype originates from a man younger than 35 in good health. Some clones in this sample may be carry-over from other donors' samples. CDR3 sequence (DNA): TGTGCCAGCTCAACTCTAGAAGACAGGCTCCAAGAGACCCAGTACTTC. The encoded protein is CASSTLEDRLQETQYF.